A selection of T cell receptor beta chains follows, all from one sample in a study of blood T cell repertoires in COVID-19. Measured with immunoSEQ multiplex PCR; TCRdb has only the in-frame clones, and not every one. The data show about 120,000 clones, about 89% seen once. The specimen was peripheral blood. The receptors were sampled from a human donor with acute or convalescent COVID-19. The donor label of this sample is uncertain. CDR3s include the opening cysteine and the closing phenylalanine or tryptophan. Each record gives: J gene, CDR3 length, D gene, V gene, CDR3 protein. D genes are given only for firm matches.

TRBJ1-5	11	NA	TRBV28	CASSSDQPQHF
TRBJ1-2	14	NA	TRBV18	CASSPRQANYGYTF
TRBJ1-2	16	TRBD1	TRBV3-1/TRBV3-2	CASSQDWDRVGYGYTF
TRBJ1-5	13	NA	TRBV3-1/TRBV3-2	CASSQGPNQPQHF
TRBJ1-3	14	NA	TRBV9	CASSGFRDGNTIYF
TRBJ2-1	15	TRBD2	TRBV27	CASSRGLAGVNEQFF
TRBJ2-1	17	TRBD2	TRBV4-2	CASSQKIAGGDYNEQFF
TRBJ1-5	12	NA	TRBV24-1	CATSDPNQPQHF
TRBJ2-1	16	TRBD2	TRBV4-3	CASSQDPGGRKIEQFF
TRBJ2-6	16	NA	TRBV6-4	CASSDGAGSGANVLTF
TRBJ2-5	19	NA	TRBV18	CASSPPGGDSGESFETQYF
TRBJ1-5	15	NA	TRBV19	CASRMGLYSNQPQHF
TRBJ1-3	15	NA	TRBV4-1	CASSQEPDSGNTIYF
TRBJ2-5	14	TRBD1	TRBV10-3	CAISFTGARETQYF
TRBJ2-1	16	NA	TRBV18	CASSPLSGFSYNEQFF
TRBJ1-2	15	TRBD1	TRBV24-1	CATSDPGQGSYGYTF
TRBJ2-1	17	TRBD2	TRBV20-1	CSASRPPGAGEYNEQFF
TRBJ1-6	14	NA	TRBV7-9	CASSFGHQASPLHF
TRBJ1-1	17	NA	TRBV28	CASSLLISPTSNTEAFF
TRBJ1-1	16	NA	TRBV10-3	CAISVDNGFRYTEAFF
TRBJ1-5	16	NA	TRBV28	CASSLFPAQSYGPQHF
TRBJ1-2	13	NA	TRBV9	CASSPPSGYGYTF
TRBJ2-1	14	NA	TRBV7-2	CASSRITRYNEQFF
TRBJ2-5	13	NA	TRBV11-3	CASSSTVRETQYF
TRBJ1-1	15	NA	TRBV7-9	CASSFLATMNTEAFF
TRBJ1-2	14	TRBD1	TRBV5-6	CASSYGTGGYGYTF
TRBJ2-6	17	NA	TRBV5-4	CASSTPLGESGANVLTF
TRBJ1-5	16	NA	TRBV28	CASSVYPQGSTQPQHF
TRBJ1-5	14	NA	TRBV6-2/TRBV6-3	CASSRQDSNQPQHF
TRBJ2-7	14	NA	TRBV6-1	CASSEAGHIYEQYF
TRBJ1-1	14	NA	TRBV4-1	CASSQDSVEGEAFF
TRBJ1-1	14	TRBD1	TRBV7-8	CASSLGQGIAEAFF
TRBJ2-3	15	TRBD2	TRBV2	CASSDGLAGPDTQYF
TRBJ2-5	18	TRBD1	TRBV3-1/TRBV3-2	CASTHDRENLILGETQYF
TRBJ1-4	12	NA	TRBV5-1	CASSLAGEKLFF